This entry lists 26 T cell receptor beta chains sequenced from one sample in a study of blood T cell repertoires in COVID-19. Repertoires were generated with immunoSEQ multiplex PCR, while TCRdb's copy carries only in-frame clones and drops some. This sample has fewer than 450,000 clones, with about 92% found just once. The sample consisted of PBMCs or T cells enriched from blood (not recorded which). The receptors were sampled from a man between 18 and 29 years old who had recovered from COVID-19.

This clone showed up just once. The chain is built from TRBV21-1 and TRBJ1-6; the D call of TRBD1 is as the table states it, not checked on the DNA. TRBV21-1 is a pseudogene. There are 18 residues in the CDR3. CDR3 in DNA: TGTGCCAGCAGCAAGGCCCTCCGGGACAGCTTTTATAATTCACCCCTCCACTTT. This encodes CASSKALRDSFYNSPLHF.

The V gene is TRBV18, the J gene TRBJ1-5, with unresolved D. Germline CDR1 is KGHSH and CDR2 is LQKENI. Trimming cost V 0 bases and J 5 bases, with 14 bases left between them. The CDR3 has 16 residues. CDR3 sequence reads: CASSPPVSEGYQPQHF. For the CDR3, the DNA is TGTGCCAGCTCACCACCGGTTAGCGAAGGGTATCAGCCCCAGCATTTT.

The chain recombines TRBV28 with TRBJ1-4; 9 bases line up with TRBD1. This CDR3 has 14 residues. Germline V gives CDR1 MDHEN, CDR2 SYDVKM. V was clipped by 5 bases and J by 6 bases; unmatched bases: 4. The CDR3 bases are TGTGCCAGCAGTCCGGACAGGGGTGATGAAAAACTGTTTTTT. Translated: CASSPDRGDEKLFF.

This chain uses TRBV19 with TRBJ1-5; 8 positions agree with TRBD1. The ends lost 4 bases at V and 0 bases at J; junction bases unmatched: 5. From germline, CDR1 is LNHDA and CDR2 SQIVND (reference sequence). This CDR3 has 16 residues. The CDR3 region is CASSNRGRFSNQPQHF. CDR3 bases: TGTGCCAGTAGTAACAGGGGGAGGTTTAGCAATCAGCCCCAGCATTTT.

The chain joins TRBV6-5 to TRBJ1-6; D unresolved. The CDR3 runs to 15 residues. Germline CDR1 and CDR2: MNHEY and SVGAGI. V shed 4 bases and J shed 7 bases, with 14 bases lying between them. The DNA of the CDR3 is TGTGCCAGCAGTTTATCCCACTACGGGAATTCACCCCTCCACTTT. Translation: CASSLSHYGNSPLHF.

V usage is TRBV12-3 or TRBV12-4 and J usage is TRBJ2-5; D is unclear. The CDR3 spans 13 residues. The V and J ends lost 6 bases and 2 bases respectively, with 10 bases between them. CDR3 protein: CASSYPNQETQYF. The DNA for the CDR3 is TGTGCCAGCAGCTATCCCAATCAAGAGACCCAGTACTTC.

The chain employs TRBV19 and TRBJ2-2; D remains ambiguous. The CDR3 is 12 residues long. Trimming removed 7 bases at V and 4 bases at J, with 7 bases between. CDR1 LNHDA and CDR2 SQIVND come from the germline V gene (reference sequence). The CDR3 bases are TGTGCCAGTATTACGAGCACCGGGGAGCTGTTTTTT. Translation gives CASITSTGELFF. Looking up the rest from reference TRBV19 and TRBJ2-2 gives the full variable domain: DGGITQSPKYLFRKEGQNVTLSCEQNLNHDAMYWYRQDPGQGLRLIYYSQIVNDFQKGDIAEGYSVSREKKESFPLTVTSAQKNPTAFYLCASITSTGELFFGEGSRLTVL.

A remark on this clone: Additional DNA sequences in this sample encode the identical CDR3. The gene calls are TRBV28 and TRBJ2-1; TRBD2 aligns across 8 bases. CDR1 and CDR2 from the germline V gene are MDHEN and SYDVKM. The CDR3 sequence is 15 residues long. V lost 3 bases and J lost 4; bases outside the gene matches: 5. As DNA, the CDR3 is TGTGCCAGCAGTTTGACGGGAGGGTCGTACAATGAGCAGTTCTTC. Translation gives CASSLTGGSYNEQFF.

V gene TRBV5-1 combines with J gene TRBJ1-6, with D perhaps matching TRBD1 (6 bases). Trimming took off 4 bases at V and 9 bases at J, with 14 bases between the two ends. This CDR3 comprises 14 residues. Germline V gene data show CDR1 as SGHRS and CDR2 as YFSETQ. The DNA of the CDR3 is TGCGCCAGCAGCCATAGGACAGAAGGTTCACCCCTCCACTTT. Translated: CASSHRTEGSPLHF. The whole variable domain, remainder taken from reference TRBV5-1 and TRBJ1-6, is KAGVTQTPRYLIKTRGQQVTLSCSPISGHRSVSWYQQTPGQGLQFLFEYFSETQRNKGNFPGRFSGRQFSNSRSEMNVSTLELGDSALYLCASSHRTEGSPLHFGNGTRLTVT.

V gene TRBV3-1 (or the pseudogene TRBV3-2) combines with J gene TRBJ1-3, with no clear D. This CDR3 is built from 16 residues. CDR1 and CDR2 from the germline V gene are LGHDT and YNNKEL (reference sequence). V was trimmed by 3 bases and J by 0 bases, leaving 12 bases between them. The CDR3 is CASSQSLFSSGNTIYF. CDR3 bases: TGTGCCAGCAGCCAGTCTCTTTTTAGCTCTGGAAACACCATATATTTT.

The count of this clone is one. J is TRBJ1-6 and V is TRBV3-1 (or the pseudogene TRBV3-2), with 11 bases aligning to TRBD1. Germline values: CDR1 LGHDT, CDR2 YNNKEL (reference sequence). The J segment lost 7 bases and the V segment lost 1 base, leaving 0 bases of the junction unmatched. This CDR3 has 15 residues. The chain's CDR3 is CASSQGTGGNSPLHF. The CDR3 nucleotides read TGTGCCAGCAGCCAAGGGACAGGGGGCAATTCACCCCTCCACTTT.

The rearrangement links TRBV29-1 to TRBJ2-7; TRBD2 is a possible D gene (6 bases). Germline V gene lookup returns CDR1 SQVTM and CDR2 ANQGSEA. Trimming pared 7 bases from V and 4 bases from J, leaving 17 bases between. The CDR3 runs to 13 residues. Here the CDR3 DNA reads TGCAGCGCAGGGACGGGGGAATGGTACGAGCAGTACTTC. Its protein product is CSAGTGEWYEQYF.

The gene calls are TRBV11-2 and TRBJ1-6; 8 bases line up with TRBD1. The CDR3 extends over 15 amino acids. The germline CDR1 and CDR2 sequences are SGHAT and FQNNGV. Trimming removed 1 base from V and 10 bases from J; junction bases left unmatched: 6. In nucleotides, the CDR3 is TGTGCCAGCAGCTTAGGACAGGGGTTACGGTCACCCCTCCACTTT. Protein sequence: CASSLGQGLRSPLHF.

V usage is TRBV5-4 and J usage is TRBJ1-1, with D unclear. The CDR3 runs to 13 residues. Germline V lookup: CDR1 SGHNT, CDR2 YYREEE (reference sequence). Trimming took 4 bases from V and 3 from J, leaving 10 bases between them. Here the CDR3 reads CASSPNEDTEAFF. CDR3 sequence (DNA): TGTGCCAGCAGCCCCAACGAGGACACTGAAGCTTTCTTT.

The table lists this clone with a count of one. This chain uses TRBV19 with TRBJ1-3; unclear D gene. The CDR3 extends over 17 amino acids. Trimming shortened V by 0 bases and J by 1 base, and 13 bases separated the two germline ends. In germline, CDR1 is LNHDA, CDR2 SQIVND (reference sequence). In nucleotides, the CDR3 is TGTGCCAGTAGTATAGATCTTCTACCGCGATCTGGAAACACCATATATTTT. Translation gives CASSIDLLPRSGNTIYF.

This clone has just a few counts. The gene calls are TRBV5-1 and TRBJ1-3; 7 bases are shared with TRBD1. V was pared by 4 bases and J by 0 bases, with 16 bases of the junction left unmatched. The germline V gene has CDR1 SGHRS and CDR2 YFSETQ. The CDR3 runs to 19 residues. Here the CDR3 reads CASSLNRYGQEISGNTIYF. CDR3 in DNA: TGCGCCAGCAGCCTCAACCGATATGGACAGGAGATCTCTGGAAACACCATATATTTT. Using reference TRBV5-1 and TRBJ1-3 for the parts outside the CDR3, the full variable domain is KAGVTQTPRYLIKTRGQQVTLSCSPISGHRSVSWYQQTPGQGLQFLFEYFSETQRNKGNFPGRFSGRQFSNSRSEMNVSTLELGDSALYLCASSLNRYGQEISGNTIYFGEGSWLTVV.

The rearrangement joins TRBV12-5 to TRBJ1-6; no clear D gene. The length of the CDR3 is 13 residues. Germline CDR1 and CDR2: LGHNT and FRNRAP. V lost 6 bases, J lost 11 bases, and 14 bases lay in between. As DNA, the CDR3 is TGTGCTAGTGGGCTGGAACAGCGGACACCCCTCCACTTT. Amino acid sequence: CASGLEQRTPLHF.

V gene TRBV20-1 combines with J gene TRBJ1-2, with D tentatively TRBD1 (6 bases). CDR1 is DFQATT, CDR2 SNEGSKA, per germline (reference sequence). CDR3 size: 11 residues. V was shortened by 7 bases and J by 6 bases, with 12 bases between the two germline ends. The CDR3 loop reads CSGGPGHGYTF. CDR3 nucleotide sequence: TGCAGTGGGGGGCCGGGGCATGGCTACACCTTC.

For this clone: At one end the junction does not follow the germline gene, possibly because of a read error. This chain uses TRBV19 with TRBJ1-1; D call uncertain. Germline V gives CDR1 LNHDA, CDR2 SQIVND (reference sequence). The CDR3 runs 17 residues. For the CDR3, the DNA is TGTGCCAGTAGCCCAGGATCGGTACGATCATCCACCACTCAAGCTTTCTTT. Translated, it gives CASSPGSVRSSTTQAFF.

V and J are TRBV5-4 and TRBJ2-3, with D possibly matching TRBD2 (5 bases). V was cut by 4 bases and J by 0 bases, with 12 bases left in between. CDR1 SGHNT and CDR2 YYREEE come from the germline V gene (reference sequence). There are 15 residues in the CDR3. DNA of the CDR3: TGTGCCAGCAGCCCGGGAACTCCCAGCACAGATACGCAGTATTTT. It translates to CASSPGTPSTDTQYF.

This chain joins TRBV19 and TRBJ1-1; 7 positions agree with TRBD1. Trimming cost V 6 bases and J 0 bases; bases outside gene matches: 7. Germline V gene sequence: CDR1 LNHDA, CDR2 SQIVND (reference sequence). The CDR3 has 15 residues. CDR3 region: CASRRPGTVNTEAFF. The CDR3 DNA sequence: TGTGCCAGTAGGCGCCCCGGGACAGTGAACACTGAAGCTTTCTTT.

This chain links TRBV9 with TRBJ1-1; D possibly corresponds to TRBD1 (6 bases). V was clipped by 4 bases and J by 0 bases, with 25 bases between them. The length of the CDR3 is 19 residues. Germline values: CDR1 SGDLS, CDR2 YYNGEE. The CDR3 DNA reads TGTGCCAGCAGCCCCATACCGGGACAAGTAAAAATAATGAACACTGAAGCTTTCTTT. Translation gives CASSPIPGQVKIMNTEAFF.

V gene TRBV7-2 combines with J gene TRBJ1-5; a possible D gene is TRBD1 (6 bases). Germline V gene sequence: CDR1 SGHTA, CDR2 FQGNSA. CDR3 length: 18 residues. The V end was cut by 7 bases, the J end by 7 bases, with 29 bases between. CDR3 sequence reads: CASTLGGGGRFGSQPQHF. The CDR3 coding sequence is TGTGCCAGCACCCTAGGGGGGGGCGGAAGGTTTGGGTCGCAGCCCCAGCATTTT.

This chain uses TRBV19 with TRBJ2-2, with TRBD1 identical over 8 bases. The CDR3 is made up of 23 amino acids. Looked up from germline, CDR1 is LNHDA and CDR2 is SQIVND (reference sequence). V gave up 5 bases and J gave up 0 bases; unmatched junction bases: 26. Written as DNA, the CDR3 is TGTGCCAGTAGTCAATCAAAACCCGACAGGGGCCAGCGAAACAATTCGAACACCGGGGAGCTGTTTTTT. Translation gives CASSQSKPDRGQRNNSNTGELFF.

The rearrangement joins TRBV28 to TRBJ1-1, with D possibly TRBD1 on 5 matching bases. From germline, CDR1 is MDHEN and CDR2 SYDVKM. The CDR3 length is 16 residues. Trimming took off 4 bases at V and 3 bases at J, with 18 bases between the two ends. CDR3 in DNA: TGTGCCAGCAGTTCCCCCATTGTGTGGGGCCACACTGAAGCTTTCTTT. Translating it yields CASSSPIVWGHTEAFF.

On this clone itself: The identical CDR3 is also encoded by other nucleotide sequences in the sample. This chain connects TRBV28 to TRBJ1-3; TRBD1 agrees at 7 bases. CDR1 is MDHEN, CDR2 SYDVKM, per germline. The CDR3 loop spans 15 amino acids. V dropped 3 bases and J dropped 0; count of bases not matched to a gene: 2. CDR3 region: CASSLGQSSGNTIYF. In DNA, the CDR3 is TGTGCCAGCAGTTTGGGACAGAGCTCTGGAAACACCATATATTTT.